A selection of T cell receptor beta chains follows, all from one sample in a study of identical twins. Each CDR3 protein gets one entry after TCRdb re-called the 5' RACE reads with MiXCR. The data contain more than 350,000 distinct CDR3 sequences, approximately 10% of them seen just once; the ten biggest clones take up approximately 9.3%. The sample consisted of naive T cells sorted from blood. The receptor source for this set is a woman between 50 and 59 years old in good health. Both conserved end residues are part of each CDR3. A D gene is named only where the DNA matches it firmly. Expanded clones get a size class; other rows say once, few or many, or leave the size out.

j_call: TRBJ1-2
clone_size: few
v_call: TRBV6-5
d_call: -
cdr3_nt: TGTGCCAGCAGTTACCGACAGTCCTTCAACTATGGCTACACCTTC
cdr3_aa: CASSYRQSFNYGYTF

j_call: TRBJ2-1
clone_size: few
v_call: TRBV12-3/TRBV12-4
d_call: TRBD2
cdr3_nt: TGTGCCAGCAGTCAGACTAGCGGGAGTGCAGATGAGCAGTTCTTC
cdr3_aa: CASSQTSGSADEQFF

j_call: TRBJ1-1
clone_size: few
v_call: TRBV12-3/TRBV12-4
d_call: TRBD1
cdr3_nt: TGTGCCAGCAGTTTCCCCGGGACAGGGTCAACTTTCTTT
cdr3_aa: CASSFPGTGSTFF

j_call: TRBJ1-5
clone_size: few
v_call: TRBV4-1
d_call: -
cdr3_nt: TGCGCCAGCAGCCACGGACAGCTCAGCAATCAGCCCCAGCATTTT
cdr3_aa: CASSHGQLSNQPQHF

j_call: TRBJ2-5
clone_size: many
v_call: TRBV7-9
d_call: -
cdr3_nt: TGTGCCAGCACCGGTCAGGAAGAGACCCAGTACTTC
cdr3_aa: CASTGQEETQYF

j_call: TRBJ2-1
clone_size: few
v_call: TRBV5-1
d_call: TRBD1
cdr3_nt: TGCGCCAGCAGCTTGGATATGAACAGGGGGCTCGATGAGCAGTTCTTC
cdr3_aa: CASSLDMNRGLDEQFF

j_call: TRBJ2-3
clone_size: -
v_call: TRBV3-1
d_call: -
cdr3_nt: TGTGCCAGCAGCCTCCGGGGTCTAGGAGTCCCAGATACGCAGTATTTT
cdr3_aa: CASSLRGLGVPDTQYF

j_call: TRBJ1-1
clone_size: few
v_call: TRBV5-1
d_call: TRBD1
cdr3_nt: TGCGCCAGCAGCTTGGAGGGACAGGGGTCCACTGAAGCTTTCTTT
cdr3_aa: CASSLEGQGSTEAFF

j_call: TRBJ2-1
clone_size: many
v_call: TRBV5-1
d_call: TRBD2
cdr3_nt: TGCGCCAGCAGCTTGATGACTAGCGGTTACTACAATGAGCAGTTCTTC
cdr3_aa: CASSLMTSGYYNEQFF

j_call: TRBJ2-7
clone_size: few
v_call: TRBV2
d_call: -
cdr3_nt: TGTGCCAGCAGTGGGTTAAGATGGGGCGAGCAGTACTTC
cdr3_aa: CASSGLRWGEQYF

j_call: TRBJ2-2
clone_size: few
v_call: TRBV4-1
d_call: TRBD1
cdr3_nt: TGCGCCAGCAGCCACACCGGACAGGGGGCCACCGGGGAGCTGTTTTTT
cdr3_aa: CASSHTGQGATGELFF

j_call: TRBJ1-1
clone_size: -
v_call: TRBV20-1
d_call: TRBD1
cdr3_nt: TGCAGTGCTAGCGGTCGTGGGACAGCTCTAGAAGCTTTCTTT
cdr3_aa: CSASGRGTALEAFF

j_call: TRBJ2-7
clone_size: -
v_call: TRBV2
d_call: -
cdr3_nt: TGTGCCAGCTGCCTGGGACTGGAAGGATACGAGCAGTACTTC
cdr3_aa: CASCLGLEGYEQYF

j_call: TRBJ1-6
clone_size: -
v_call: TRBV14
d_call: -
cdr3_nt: TGTGCCAGCAGCCAAGGGACAGATAATTCACCCCTCCACTTT
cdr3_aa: CASSQGTDNSPLHF

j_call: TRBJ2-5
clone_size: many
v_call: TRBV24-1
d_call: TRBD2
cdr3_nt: TGTGCCACCAGTGATTTTGCCGGGGGGCAAGAGACCCAGTACTTC
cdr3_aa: CATSDFAGGQETQYF

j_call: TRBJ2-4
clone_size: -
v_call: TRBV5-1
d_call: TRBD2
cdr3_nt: TGCGCCAGCATTAGACTAGCGGGAGCCCTAGGGGCCAAAAACATTCAGTACTTC
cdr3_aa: CASIRLAGALGAKNIQYF

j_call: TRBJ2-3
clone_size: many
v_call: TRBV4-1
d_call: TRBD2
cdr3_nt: TGCGCCAGCAGCCCAGAAGCTAGCGGAGTCAGAAATACGCAGTATTTT
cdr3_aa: CASSPEASGVRNTQYF

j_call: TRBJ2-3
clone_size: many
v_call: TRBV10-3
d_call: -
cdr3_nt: TGTGCCATCAGTGATGGAGGGAGTTCGTCCACAGATACGCAGTATTTT
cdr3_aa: CAISDGGSSSTDTQYF

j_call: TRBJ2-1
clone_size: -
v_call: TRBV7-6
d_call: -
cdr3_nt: TGTGCCAGCAGCTTAAAGGTCGGGGCATCCAATGAGCAGTTCTTC
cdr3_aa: CASSLKVGASNEQFF

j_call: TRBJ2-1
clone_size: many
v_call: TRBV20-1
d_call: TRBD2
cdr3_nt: TGCAGTGCTGGGGGTACGGCTAGCGGGAAGGATGAGCAGTTCTTC
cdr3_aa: CSAGGTASGKDEQFF

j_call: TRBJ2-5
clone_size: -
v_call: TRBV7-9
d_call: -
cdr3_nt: TGTGCCAGCAGGACGGGAATAAGGTTCCAAGAGACCCAGTACTTC
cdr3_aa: CASRTGIRFQETQYF

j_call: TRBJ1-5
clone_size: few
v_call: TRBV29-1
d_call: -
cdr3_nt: TGCAGCGTTGTCGGGGGGGCCGGGCAGCCCCAGCATTTT
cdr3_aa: CSVVGGAGQPQHF

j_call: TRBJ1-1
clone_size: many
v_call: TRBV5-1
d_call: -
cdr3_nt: TGCGCCAGCAGCTCGGGGAATTCAAACACTGAAGCTTTCTTT
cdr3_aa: CASSSGNSNTEAFF

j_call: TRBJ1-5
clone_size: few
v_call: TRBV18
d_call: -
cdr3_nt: TGTGCCAGCTCCCCCGCGGTGGATCAGCCCCAGCATTTT
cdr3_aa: CASSPAVDQPQHF

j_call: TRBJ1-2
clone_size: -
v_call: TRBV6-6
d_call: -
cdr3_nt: TGTGCCAGCAGTTACTCGGAGAGGGACTATGGCTACACCTTC
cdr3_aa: CASSYSERDYGYTF

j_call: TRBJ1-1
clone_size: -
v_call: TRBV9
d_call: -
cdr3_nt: TGTGCCAGCAGCGTAGTCCGAACAGCGGGCGGGCTCACTGAAGCTTTCTTT
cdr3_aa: CASSVVRTAGGLTEAFF

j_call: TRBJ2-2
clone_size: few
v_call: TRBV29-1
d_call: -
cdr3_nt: TGCAGCGCCCAAGGGCAAGGGGGCGGGAACGGGGAGCTGTTTTTT
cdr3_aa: CSAQGQGGGNGELFF

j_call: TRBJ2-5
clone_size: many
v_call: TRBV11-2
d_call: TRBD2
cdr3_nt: TGTGCCAGCAGCTCAGACCGGCTAGCGGGAGTAACGGAGACCCAGTACTTC
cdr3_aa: CASSSDRLAGVTETQYF

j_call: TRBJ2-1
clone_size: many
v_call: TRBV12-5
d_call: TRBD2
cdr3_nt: TGTGCTAGTGGAACCGGCCTAGCGGGAGGTAATGAGCAGTTCTTC
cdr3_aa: CASGTGLAGGNEQFF

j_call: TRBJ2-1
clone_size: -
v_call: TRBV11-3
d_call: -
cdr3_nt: TGTGCCAGCACCGGCCGATGGCGGAGGGAGGACAATGAGCAGTTCTTC
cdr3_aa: CASTGRWRREDNEQFF

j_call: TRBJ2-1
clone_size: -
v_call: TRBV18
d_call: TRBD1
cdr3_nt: TGTGCCAGCTCACCGCGGACAGGGGGATACAATGAGCAGTTCTTC
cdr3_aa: CASSPRTGGYNEQFF

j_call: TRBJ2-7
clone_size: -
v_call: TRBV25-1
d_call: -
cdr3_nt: TGTGCCGCCCGGACAGCTTCCTACGAGCAGTACTTC
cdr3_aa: CAARTASYEQYF

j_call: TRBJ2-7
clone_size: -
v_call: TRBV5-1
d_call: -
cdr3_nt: TGCGCCAGCAGCTTCGGCATATCAAGCTCCTACGAGCAGTACTTC
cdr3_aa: CASSFGISSSYEQYF

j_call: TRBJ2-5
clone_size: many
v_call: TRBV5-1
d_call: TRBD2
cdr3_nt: TGCGCCAGCAGCTTGCCCCGAGCGGGAGGACTAGAGACCCAGTACTTC
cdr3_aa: CASSLPRAGGLETQYF

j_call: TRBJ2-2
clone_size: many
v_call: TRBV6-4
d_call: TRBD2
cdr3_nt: TGTGCCAGCAGCCTACGAGCTGGGACTAGCGATTCCGGGGAGCTGTTTTTT
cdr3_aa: CASSLRAGTSDSGELFF

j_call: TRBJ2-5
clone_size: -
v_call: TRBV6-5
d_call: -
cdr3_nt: TGTGCCAGCAGTTACTCGTGGTTAGAGCCCCAAGAGACCCAGTACTTC
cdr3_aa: CASSYSWLEPQETQYF

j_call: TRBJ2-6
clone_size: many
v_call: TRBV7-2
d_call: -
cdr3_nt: TGTGCCAGCAGCTTTATTAGCGGCTCTGGGGCCAACGTCCTGACTTTC
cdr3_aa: CASSFISGSGANVLTF

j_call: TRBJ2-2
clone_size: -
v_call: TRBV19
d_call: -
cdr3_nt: TGTGCCAGTAGTATGAAGTGGGGAAAGCGGGCCGGGGAGCTGTTTTTT
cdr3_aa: CASSMKWGKRAGELFF

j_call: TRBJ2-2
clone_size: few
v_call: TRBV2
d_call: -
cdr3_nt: TGTGCCAGCAGTGAATTGACGTTCGGCGGGGAGCTGTTTTTT
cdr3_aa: CASSELTFGGELFF

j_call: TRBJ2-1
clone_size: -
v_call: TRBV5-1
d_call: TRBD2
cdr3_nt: TGCGCCAGCAGCTCCCTAGCGGGTGGGAACAATGAGCAGTTCTTC
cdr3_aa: CASSSLAGGNNEQFF